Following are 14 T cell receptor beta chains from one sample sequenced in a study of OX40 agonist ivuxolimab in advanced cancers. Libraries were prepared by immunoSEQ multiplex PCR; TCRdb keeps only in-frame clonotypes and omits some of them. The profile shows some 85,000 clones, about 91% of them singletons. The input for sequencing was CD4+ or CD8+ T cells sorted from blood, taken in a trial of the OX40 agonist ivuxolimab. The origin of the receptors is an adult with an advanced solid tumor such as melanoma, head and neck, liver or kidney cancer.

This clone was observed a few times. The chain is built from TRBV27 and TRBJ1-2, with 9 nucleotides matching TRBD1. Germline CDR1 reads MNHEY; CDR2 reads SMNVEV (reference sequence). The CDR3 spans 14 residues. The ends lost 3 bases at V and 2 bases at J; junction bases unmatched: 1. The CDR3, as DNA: TGTGCCAGCAGTTTCGGACAGGGGAACTATGGCTACACCTTC. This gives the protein CASSFGQGNYGYTF.

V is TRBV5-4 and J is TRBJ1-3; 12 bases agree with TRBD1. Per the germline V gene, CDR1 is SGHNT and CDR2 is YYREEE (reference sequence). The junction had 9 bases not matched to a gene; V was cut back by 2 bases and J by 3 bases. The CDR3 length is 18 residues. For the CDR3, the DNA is TGTGCCAGCAGCTTAGACGGGACAGGGGGCGCTTATGGAAACACCATATATTTT. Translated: CASSLDGTGGAYGNTIYF. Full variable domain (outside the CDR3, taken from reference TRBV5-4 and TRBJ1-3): ETGVTQSPTHLIKTRGQQVTLRCSSQSGHNTVSWYQQALGQGPQFIFQYYREEENGRGNFPPRFSGLQFPNYSSELNVNALELDDSALYLCASSLDGTGGAYGNTIYFGEGSWLTVV.

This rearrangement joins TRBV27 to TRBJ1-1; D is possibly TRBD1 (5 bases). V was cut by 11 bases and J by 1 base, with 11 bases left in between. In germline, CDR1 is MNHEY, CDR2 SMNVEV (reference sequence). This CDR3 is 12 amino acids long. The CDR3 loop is CAARTGNTEAFF. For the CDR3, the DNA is TGTGCCGCTAGAACAGGGAACACTGAAGCTTTCTTT.

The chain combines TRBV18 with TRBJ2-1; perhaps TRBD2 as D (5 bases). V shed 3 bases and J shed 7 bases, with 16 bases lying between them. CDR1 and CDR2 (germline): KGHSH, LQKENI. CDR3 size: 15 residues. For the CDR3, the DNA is TGTGCCAGCTCACCCCTCCGGGGTCTTACAAATGAGCAGTTCTTC. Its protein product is CASSPLRGLTNEQFF.

The CDR3 DNA reads as TGTGCCAGCTCACCACAGGAGTCCTACTATGGCTACACCTTC. As protein: CASSPQESYYGYTF. This sequence joins TRBV18 and TRBJ1-2; D unclear. V shed 1 base and J shed 3 bases, with 9 bases lying between them. The CDR3 contains 14 residues. Germline V gene data show CDR1 as KGHSH and CDR2 as LQKENI.

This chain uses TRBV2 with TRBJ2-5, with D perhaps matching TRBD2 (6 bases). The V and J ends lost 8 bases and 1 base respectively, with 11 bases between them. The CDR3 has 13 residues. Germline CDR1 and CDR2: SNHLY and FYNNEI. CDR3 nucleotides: TGTGCCAGCCTTCTAGCGATCCAAGAGACCCAGTACTTC. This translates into CASLLAIQETQYF.

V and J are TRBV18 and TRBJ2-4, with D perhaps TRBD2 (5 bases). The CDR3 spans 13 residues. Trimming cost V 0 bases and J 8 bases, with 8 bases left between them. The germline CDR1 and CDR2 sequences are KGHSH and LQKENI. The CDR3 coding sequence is TGTGCCAGCTCACCACCGGCCGGGGACATTCAGTACTTC. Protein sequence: CASSPPAGDIQYF.

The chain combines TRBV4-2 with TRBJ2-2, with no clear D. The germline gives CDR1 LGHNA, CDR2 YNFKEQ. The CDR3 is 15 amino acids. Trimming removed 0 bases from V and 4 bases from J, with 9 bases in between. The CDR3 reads CASSQEARFTGELFF. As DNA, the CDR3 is TGTGCCAGCAGCCAAGAAGCCAGATTCACCGGGGAGCTGTTTTTT.

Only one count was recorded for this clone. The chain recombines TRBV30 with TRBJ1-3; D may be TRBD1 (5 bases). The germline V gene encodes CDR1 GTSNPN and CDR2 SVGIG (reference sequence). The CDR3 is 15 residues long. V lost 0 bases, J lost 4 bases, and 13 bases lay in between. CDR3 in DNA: TGTGCCTGGAGTGTACCGGGGACCGCAGGAAACACCATATATTTT. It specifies CAWSVPGTAGNTIYF.

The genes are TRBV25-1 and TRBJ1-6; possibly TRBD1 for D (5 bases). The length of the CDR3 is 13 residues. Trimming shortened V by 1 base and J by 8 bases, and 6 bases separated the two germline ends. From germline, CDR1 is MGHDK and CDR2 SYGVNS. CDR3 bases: TGTGCCAGCAGTGAATCAGGGCATTCACCCCTCCACTTT. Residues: CASSESGHSPLHF.

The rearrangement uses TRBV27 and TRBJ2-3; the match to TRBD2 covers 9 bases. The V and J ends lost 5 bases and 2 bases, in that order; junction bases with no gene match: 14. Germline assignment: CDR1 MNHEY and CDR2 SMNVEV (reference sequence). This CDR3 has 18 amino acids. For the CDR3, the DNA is TGTGCCAGCAGTCCCTATCTGCCAGCTAGCGGGAACACAGATACGCAGTATTTT. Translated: CASSPYLPASGNTDTQYF.

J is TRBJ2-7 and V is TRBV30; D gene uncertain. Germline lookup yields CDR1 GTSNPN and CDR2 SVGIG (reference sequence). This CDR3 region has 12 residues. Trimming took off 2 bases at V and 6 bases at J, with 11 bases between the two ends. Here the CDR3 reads CAWSSLVGEQYF. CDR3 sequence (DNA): TGTGCCTGGAGTTCTCTAGTCGGCGAGCAGTACTTC.

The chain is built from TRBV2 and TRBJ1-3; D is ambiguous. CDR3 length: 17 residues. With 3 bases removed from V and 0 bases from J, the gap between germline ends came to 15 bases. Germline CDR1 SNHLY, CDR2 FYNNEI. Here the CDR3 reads CASSDFSPRSSGNTIYF. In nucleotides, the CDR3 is TGTGCCAGCAGTGATTTCTCTCCGAGGAGCTCTGGAAACACCATATATTTT.

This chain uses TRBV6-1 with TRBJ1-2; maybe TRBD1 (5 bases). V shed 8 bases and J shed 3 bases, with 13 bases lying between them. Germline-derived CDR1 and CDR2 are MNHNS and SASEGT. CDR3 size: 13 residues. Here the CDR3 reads CASVTTADYGYTF. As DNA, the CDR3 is TGTGCCAGCGTAACGACAGCCGACTATGGCTACACCTTC.